Detailed here is one T cell receptor (beta chain). The data were taken from a study of T cell changes during pregnancy in multiple sclerosis. Generated by immunoSEQ multiplex PCR, the TCRdb table keeps only in-frame clones and is missing some. The repertoire holds around 80,000 clones, with about 90% as singletons. Between the trimmed V and J ends, which lost 5 bases and 1 base, there was a span of 10 bases. The CDR3 spans 14 residues. Germline CDR1 reads MNHEY; CDR2 reads SMNVEV (reference sequence). The sequencing here drew on peripheral blood, taken before pregnancy. The chain carries TRBV27 and TRBJ2-3; D possibly corresponds to TRBD2 (6 bases). This sequence originates from a female donor with multiple sclerosis, enrolled in a pregnancy study. The CDR3 DNA is TGTGCCAGCAGTCCCGGGAGACGCACAGATACGCAGTATTTT. As protein: CASSPGRRTDTQYF.